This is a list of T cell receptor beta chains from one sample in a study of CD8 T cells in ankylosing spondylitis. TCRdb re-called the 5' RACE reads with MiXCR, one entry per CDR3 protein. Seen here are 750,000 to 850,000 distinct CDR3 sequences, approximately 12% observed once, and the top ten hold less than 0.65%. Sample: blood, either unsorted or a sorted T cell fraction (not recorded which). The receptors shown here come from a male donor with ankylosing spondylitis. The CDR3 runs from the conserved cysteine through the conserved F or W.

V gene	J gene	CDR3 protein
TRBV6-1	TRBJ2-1	CASSELYSSYNEQFF
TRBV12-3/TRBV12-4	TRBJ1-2	CASSLNVYGYTF
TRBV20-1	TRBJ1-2	CSARYVDGYTF
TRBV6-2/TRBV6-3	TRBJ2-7	CASSYLEGTYEQYF
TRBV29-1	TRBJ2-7	CSAGTAPYEQYF
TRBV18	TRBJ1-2	CASSPLGQGNYGYTF
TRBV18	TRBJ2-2	CASSPSLTSGRWMNTGELFF
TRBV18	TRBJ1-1	CASSPPGVTEAFF
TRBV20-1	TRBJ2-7	CSARDGTISGYEQYF
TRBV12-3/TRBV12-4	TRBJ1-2	CASRGDKPGVPFYGYTF
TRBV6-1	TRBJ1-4	CASSEVTSREKLFF
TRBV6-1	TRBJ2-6	CASSPRPLGRSGANVLTF
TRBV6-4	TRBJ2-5	CASSQDVKSTQYF
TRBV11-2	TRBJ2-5	CASSYPTFTAGSYETQYF
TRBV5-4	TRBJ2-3	CASSHDSNRADTQYF
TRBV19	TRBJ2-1	CASSVDRWRGNEQFF
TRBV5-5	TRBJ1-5	CASSLVPRVRDNQPQHF
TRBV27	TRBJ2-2	CASSLIYANTGELFF
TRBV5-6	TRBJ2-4	CASSKRNIQYF
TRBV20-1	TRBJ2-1	CSAISTYYNEQFF
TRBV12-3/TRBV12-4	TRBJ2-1	CASSPLLRANEQFF
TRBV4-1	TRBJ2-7	CASSQGGPGASEQYF
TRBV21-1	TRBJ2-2	CASSNQQTNTGELFF
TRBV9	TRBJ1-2	CASSFTGLPGGGYTF
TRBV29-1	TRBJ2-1	CSVRGLYVSGSSYNEQFF
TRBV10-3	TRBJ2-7	CAIMLGQGYEQYF
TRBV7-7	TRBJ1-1	CASSPPGRPNTEAFF
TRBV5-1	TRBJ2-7	CASSSGAGASRYEQYF
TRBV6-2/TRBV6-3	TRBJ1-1	CASSKRQGNTEAFF
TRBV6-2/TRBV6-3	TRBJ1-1	CASSPDSATEAFF
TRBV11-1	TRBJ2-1	CASSRPGQEQFF
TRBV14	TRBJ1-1	CASSQDFDGRAFF
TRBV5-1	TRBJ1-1	CASSPTAGVNTEAFF
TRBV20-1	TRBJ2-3	CSARDSGQYTDTQYF
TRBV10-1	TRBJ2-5	CASSDPPNQETQYF
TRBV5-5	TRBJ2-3	CASSFWGGRVTDTQYF
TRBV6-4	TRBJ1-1	CASSESTSVTEAFF
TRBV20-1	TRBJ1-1	CSARVQNTEAFF
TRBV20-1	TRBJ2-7	CSARDPGSGSFYEQYF
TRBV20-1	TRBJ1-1	CSALREPPSMNTEAFF
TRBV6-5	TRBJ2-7	CASSSPRAGSYEQYF
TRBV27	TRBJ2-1	CASRRDGGYEQFF